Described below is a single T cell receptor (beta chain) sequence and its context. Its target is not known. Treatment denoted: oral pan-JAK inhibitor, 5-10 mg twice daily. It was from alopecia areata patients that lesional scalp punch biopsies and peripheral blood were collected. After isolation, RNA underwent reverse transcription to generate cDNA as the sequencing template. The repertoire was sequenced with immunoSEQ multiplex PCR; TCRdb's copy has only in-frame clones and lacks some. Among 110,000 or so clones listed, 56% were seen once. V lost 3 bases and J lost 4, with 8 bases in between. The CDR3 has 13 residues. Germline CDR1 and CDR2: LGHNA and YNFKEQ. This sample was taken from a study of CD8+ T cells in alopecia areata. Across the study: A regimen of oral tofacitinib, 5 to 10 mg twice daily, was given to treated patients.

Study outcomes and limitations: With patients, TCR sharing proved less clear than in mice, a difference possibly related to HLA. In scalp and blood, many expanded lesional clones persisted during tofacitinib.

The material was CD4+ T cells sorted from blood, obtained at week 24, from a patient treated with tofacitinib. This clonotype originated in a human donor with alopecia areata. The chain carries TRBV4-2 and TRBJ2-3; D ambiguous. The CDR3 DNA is TGTGCCAGCAGCCAGATTGAAGCAGATACGCAGTATTTT. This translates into CASSQIEADTQYF.